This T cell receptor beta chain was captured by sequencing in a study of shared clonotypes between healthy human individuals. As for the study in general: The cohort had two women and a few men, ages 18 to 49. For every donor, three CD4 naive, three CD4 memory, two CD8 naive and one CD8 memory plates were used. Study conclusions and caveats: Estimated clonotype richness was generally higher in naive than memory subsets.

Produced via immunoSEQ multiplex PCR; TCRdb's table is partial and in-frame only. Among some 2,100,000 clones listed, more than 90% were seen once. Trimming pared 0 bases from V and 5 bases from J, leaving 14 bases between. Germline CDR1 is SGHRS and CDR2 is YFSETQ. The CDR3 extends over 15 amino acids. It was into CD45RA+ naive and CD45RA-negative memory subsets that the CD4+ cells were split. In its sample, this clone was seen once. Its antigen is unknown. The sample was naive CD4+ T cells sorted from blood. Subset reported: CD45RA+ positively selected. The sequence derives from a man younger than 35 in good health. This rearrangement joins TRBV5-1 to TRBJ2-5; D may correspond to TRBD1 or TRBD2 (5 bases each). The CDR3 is CASSLGQGREETQYF. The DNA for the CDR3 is TGCGCCAGCAGCTTGGGGCAGGGAAGGGAGGAGACCCAGTACTTC.